What follows is one T cell receptor (beta chain) and its context. The V end was cut by 5 bases, the J end by 0 bases, with 5 bases between. Germline CDR1 GTSNPN, CDR2 SVGIG (reference sequence). The CDR3 sequence is 13 residues long. Treatment in this sample: 15 to 20 received Ad26.COV2.S at low or high dose, single or two shots; 5 received placebo; per-sample allocation not given. Each sample was drawn 63 days after the first injection (of vaccine or placebo). These data belong to a study of Ad26.COV2.S vaccination and SARS-CoV-2 variants. Clones were read by immunoSEQ multiplex PCR, and TCRdb kept only the in-frame ones, dropping some. This table holds under 550,000 clones, 80% to 95% found once.

The J gene is TRBJ1-6, the V gene TRBV30, with D hard to call. This sample comprised peripheral blood, obtained in a trial of Ad26.COV2.S vaccine versus placebo. The sequence came from a person aged 18-60 years who received the Ad26.COV2.S COVID-19 vaccine or a placebo. The CDR3 DNA is TGTGCCTGGGAGAGCTCCTATAATTCACCCCTCCACTTT. It codes for CAWESSYNSPLHF.